The rows below give T cell receptor beta chains drawn from one sample of a study of T cell responses to AZD1222 COVID-19 vaccine. Clones were read by immunoSEQ multiplex PCR, and TCRdb kept only the in-frame ones, dropping some. Seen here are some 120,000 clones, approximately 88% observed once, and the top ten hold 7.5% to 8%. The sample consisted of peripheral blood, taken on day 0 of AZD1222 vaccination. These receptors were taken from an adult in good health. Each CDR3 is given with its conserved first and last residue. Fields, in order: clone size, CDR3 length, D gene, J gene, V gene, CDR3 DNA, CDR3 protein. D genes are given only for firm matches. Size is stated for part of the rows, as once, few or many counts, or as a class when the clone is expanded.

>.|13|.|TRBJ2-3|TRBV30
TGTGCCTGGAGTCCAGGGGGGACAGATACGCAGTATTTT
CAWSPGGTDTQYF
>.|15|.|TRBJ2-2|TRBV19
TGTGCCAGTAGTATAGACAGGGCGAACACCGGGGAGCTGTTTTTT
CASSIDRANTGELFF
>.|17|TRBD1|TRBJ1-1|TRBV5-1
TGCGCCAGCAGCCCCCGGGGACAGGGATGGGGAAACACTGAAGCTTTCTTT
CASSPRGQGWGNTEAFF
>.|15|TRBD2|TRBJ2-5|TRBV7-9
TGTGCCAGCAGCTTAGTTGGGGGGGAAGGAGAGACCCAGTACTTC
CASSLVGGEGETQYF
>.|15|.|TRBJ1-4|TRBV7-2
TGTGCCAGCAGCTTAGATGCGGCCGTTAATGAAAAACTGTTTTTT
CASSLDAAVNEKLFF
>.|15|.|TRBJ2-7|TRBV5-1
TGCGCCAGCTCCCCCACAGGGTATAGCTCCTACGAGCAGTACTTC
CASSPTGYSSYEQYF
>.|14|.|TRBJ2-3|TRBV9
TGTGCCAGCAGCGTACTTCGGGTGGCAGATACGCAGTATTTT
CASSVLRVADTQYF
>.|14|TRBD1|TRBJ2-7|TRBV19
TGTGCCAGTAGTAAACAGGGGGCGGACCACGAGCAGTACTTC
CASSKQGADHEQYF
>.|15|.|TRBJ1-1|TRBV18
TGTGCCAGCTCACCACCAGACGGGAGGGGGACTGAAGCTTTCTTT
CASSPPDGRGTEAFF
>.|13|.|TRBJ1-1|TRBV2
TGTGCCAGCAGGAGGGGGGGGAACGCTGAAGCTTTCTTT
CASRRGGNAEAFF
>.|15|.|TRBJ1-3|TRBV11-2
TGTGCCAGCAGCCTCGGGCTCAACTCTGGAAACACCATATATTTT
CASSLGLNSGNTIYF
>.|19|TRBD2|TRBJ2-5|TRBV5-5
TGTGCCAGCAGCTTGGCCGGACTAGCGGGAGTGGTCCCCGAAGAGACCCAGTACTTC
CASSLAGLAGVVPEETQYF
>.|16|.|TRBJ1-5|TRBV7-9
TGTGCCAGCAGCTTAGCCCAGGGATATAGCAATCAGCCCCAGCATTTT
CASSLAQGYSNQPQHF
>few|16|.|TRBJ1-4|TRBV5-5
TGTGCCAGCAGCTTGGTCGCGGCCGCAACTAATGAAAAACTGTTTTTT
CASSLVAAATNEKLFF
>.|16|.|TRBJ2-7|TRBV11-2
TGTGCCAGCAGCCCAAAAGGGGCCGCCAATTCCTACGAGCAGTACTTC
CASSPKGAANSYEQYF
>.|13|TRBD1|TRBJ1-6|TRBV19
TGTGCCAGTAGTATTTCGGGACAGGCACCCCTCCACTTT
CASSISGQAPLHF
>.|15|.|TRBJ1-1|TRBV4-1
TGCGCCAGCAGCCAAGAACGGGACCAGAACACTGAAGCTTTCTTT
CASSQERDQNTEAFF
>.|14|.|TRBJ1-2|TRBV19
TGTGCCAGTAGCCCTGGACAGTCTAACTATGGCTACACCTTC
CASSPGQSNYGYTF
>.|15|.|TRBJ1-1|TRBV11-1
TGTGCCAGCAGCAAGCAGGGTCTTATGAACACTGAAGCTTTCTTT
CASSKQGLMNTEAFF
>.|15|.|TRBJ1-5|TRBV15
TGTGCCACCAGCCCTAGGGACAACAAAGTCCAGCCCCAGCATTTT
CATSPRDNKVQPQHF
>.|14|.|TRBJ2-3|TRBV7-2
TGTGCCAGCAGCTTAGCCCCCGGCACAGATACGCAGTATTTT
CASSLAPGTDTQYF
>.|15|TRBD1|TRBJ2-1|TRBV24-1
TGTGCCACCAGTGACGGACAGGGTCGGTACAATGAGCAGTTCTTC
CATSDGQGRYNEQFF
>.|13|.|TRBJ2-7|TRBV5-1
TGCGCCAGCAGCTTGGCCCACAGGGCCGAGCAGTACTTC
CASSLAHRAEQYF
>once|14|.|TRBJ2-3|TRBV19
TGTGCCAGTAGTTTCGGTAGCGGCGGAGATACGCAGTATTTT
CASSFGSGGDTQYF
>.|14|TRBD1|TRBJ1-4|TRBV7-9
TGTGCCAGCACCCTACAGGGGGGCGTTGAAAAACTGTTTTTT
CASTLQGGVEKLFF
>.|14|.|TRBJ1-2|TRBV3-1/TRBV3-2
TGTGCCAGCAGCCAAGATCCGACGAGCTATGGCTACACCTTC
CASSQDPTSYGYTF
>.|13|.|TRBJ1-3|TRBV19
TGTGCCAGCGGGAGTAACTCTGGAAACACCATATATTTT
CASGSNSGNTIYF
>.|17|.|TRBJ1-5|TRBV5-4
TGTGCCAGCAGCTTGTCCCCCTCCCCCCGGGCAGTAGGACCCCAGCATTTT
CASSLSPSPRAVGPQHF
>few|12|.|TRBJ2-1|TRBV24-1
TGTGCCGCCGGGACGGTGAACAATGAGCAGTTCTTC
CAAGTVNNEQFF
>.|14|TRBD1|TRBJ1-6|TRBV5-1
TGCGCCAGCAGCTTAGGGACAGAGGGTTCACCCCTCCACTTT
CASSLGTEGSPLHF
>.|17|.|TRBJ2-1|TRBV5-1
TGCGCCAGCAGCTTGATGGGTCGAGGAAGCTCCTACAATGAGCAGTTCTTC
CASSLMGRGSSYNEQFF
>few|16|.|TRBJ1-4|TRBV2
TGTGCCAGCAGTGAAGCGCTGAGTGTATCTAATGAAAAACTGTTTTTT
CASSEALSVSNEKLFF
>.|14|TRBD2|TRBJ2-7|TRBV7-2
TGTGCCAGCAGCCCGGGACTAGCTGTCTACGAGCAGTACTTC
CASSPGLAVYEQYF
>.|16|TRBD1|TRBJ1-2|TRBV5-1
TGCGCCAGCAGCTTTTCCGGGACAGGGGTTTTAGATGGCTACACCTTC
CASSFSGTGVLDGYTF
>.|15|.|TRBJ2-7|TRBV7-8
TGTGCCAGCAGCTTAAAGGCGCGGGGCTCCTACGAGCAGTACTTC
CASSLKARGSYEQYF
>.|13|.|TRBJ1-5|TRBV7-8
TGTGCCAGCAGCCAGGTGGGCAATCAGCCCCAGCATTTT
CASSQVGNQPQHF
>.|16|.|TRBJ1-2|TRBV19
TGTGCCAGTAGTTCGACAGGCGTCTTACCATACTATGGCTACACCTTC
CASSSTGVLPYYGYTF
>.|18|TRBD1|TRBJ2-1|TRBV18
TGTGCCAGCTCACGGGTCGTTGTCGGGACAGGTACCTACAATGAGCAGTTCTTC
CASSRVVVGTGTYNEQFF
>.|14|.|TRBJ2-7|TRBV14
TGTGCCAGCAGCCAAGTTGCCAGCTGGGGCGAGCAGTACTTC
CASSQVASWGEQYF
>few|16|.|TRBJ2-2|TRBV19
TGTGCCAGTAGTCGTTCCTCAGAATCGAACACCGGGGAGCTGTTTTTT
CASSRSSESNTGELFF
>.|16|.|TRBJ2-7|TRBV19
TGTGCCAGTAGTTACCAGGGACCCCGGGCGGCCTACGAGCAGTACTTC
CASSYQGPRAAYEQYF
>.|12|.|TRBJ1-3|TRBV30
TGTGCCTGGAGTGTAATGAGGGCAACCATATATTTT
CAWSVMRATIYF
>.|14|.|TRBJ2-2|TRBV11-2
TGTGCCAGCAGCCCACAGGGGAACACCGGGGAGCTGTTTTTT
CASSPQGNTGELFF
>.|15|.|TRBJ2-7|TRBV4-3
TGCGCCAGCAGCCAAGATGCGGGATGGTCTTACGAGCAGTACTTC
CASSQDAGWSYEQYF
>.|12|.|TRBJ1-2|TRBV5-5
TGTGCCAGCAGCTTGGCCGAGGGGTCCTACACCTTC
CASSLAEGSYTF
>.|17|.|TRBJ2-3|TRBV3-1/TRBV3-2
TGTGCCAGCAGCCAAGGGGGAGGGGGGCAACTAGCTAGGACGCAGTATTTT
CASSQGGGGQLARTQYF
>.|15|TRBD1|TRBJ2-2|TRBV7-9
TGTGCCAGCAGCTTAGGGGACAGTTCTGTCGGGGAGCTGTTTTTT
CASSLGDSSVGELFF
>.|20|TRBD2|TRBJ2-1|TRBV19
TGTGCCAGTAGTATAGACTACGCCGGGACTAGCGGGAGGGTAGGTAATGAGCAGTTCTTC
CASSIDYAGTSGRVGNEQFF
>.|19|TRBD1|TRBJ2-7|TRBV11-2
TGTGCCAGCAGCCGACGTAGGACAGGGTCACTTTCGGGTACCTACGAGCAGTACTTC
CASSRRRTGSLSGTYEQYF
>.|17|TRBD2|TRBJ2-7|TRBV19
TGTGCCAGTAGGGACCCCTCCGGCGGCGGGAGGCCCAACGAGCAGTACTTC
CASRDPSGGGRPNEQYF
>.|14|.|TRBJ2-7|TRBV10-3
TGTGCCATCAGTGATCCTAGCCGCACCTACGAGCAGTACTTC
CAISDPSRTYEQYF
>.|14|.|TRBJ1-4|TRBV29-1
TGCAGCGTTGCAGGCCTGGGTGGGAATGAAAAACTGTTTTTT
CSVAGLGGNEKLFF
>.|15|.|TRBJ1-4|TRBV7-7
TGTGCCAGCAGCCGATCCGGGTCGAATAATGAAAAACTGTTTTTT
CASSRSGSNNEKLFF
>.|16|TRBD2|TRBJ2-3|TRBV7-9
TGTGCCAGCAGCCCGGAGTGGCCTCGGGGGGCAGATACGCAGTATTTT
CASSPEWPRGADTQYF